Listed here are 23 T cell receptor beta chains from one sample, sequenced in a study of cytomegalovirus exposure and HLA in healthy donors. This table comes from immunoSEQ multiplex PCR, and its TCRdb copy is limited to in-frame clones, with some not included. The sample has around 150,000 clones, roughly 89% seen once. Material for sequencing was PBMCs. These receptors were obtained from a woman under 30 in good health and CMV-seropositive.

J is TRBJ2-7 and V is TRBV9; TRBD2 aligns across 9 bases. CDR1 SGDLS and CDR2 YYNGEE come from the germline V gene. The CDR3 spans 15 residues. With V trimmed by 0 bases and J by 4 bases, 5 bases remained unmatched. The CDR3 coding sequence is TGTGCCAGCAGCGTAGAGGTTAGCGGGAGTTACGAGCAGTACTTC. As protein: CASSVEVSGSYEQYF. Combining the CDR3 with reference TRBV9 and TRBJ2-7 gives the whole variable domain DSGVTQTPKHLITATGQRVTLRCSPRSGDLSVYWYQQSLDQGLQFLIQYYNGEERAKGNILERFSAQQFPDLHSELNLSSLELGDSALYFCASSVEVSGSYEQYFGPGTRLTVT.

The V and J genes are TRBV27 and TRBJ1-1; 7 positions agree with TRBD1. With V trimmed by 7 bases and J by 0 bases, 5 bases remained unmatched. The CDR3 consists of 14 residues. From germline, CDR1 is MNHEY and CDR2 SMNVEV (reference sequence). Here the CDR3 DNA reads TGTGCCAGCAACTTCAGGGGGATGAACACTGAAGCTTTCTTT. Translation: CASNFRGMNTEAFF.

J is TRBJ2-6 and V is TRBV7-9; a weak D match, TRBD1 (5 bases). This CDR3 comprises 18 residues. V gave up 8 bases and J gave up 1 base, with 21 bases separating them. The germline V gene has CDR1 SEHNR and CDR2 FQNEAQ (reference sequence). The CDR3 region has the DNA TGTGCCAGCGGATCCATACCCTTTGACAGTTCTGGGGCCAACGTCCTGACTTTC. Residues: CASGSIPFDSSGANVLTF.

This clone turned up a few times. This chain joins TRBV7-9 and TRBJ2-7; weak D call: TRBD1 (5 bases). The CDR3 runs 13 residues. With 1 base removed from V and 3 bases from J, the gap between germline ends came to 7 bases. Germline V gives CDR1 SEHNR, CDR2 FQNEAQ (reference sequence). In DNA, the CDR3 is TGTGCCAGCAGCTTAGATCAGGGCTACGAGCAGTACTTC. Amino acid sequence: CASSLDQGYEQYF.

The rearrangement links TRBV2 to TRBJ2-5; perhaps TRBD2 as D (6 bases). V gave up 5 bases and J gave up 7 bases, with 14 bases separating them. The CDR3 is 13 residues long. Germline V CDR1 and CDR2: SNHLY, FYNNEI. This CDR3 reads CASSSDSGGTQYF. CDR3 nucleotides: TGTGCCAGCAGTTCAGACTCCGGGGGGACCCAGTACTTC.

The CDR3 protein is CASSVGAGFIGELFF. CDR3 coding DNA: TGTGCCAGCAGCGTAGGAGCAGGTTTCATCGGGGAGCTGTTTTTT. This chain joins TRBV9 and TRBJ2-2, with no clear D. The length of the CDR3 is 15 residues. Trimming took 0 bases from V and 7 from J, leaving 13 bases between them. CDR1 SGDLS and CDR2 YYNGEE come from the germline V gene.

The chain carries TRBV21-1 and TRBJ1-1. TRBV21-1 is annotated as a pseudogene. The CDR3 consists of 15 residues. The CDR3 sequence is CASSPGEETPLEAFF. In DNA form, the CDR3 reads TGTGCCAGCAGCCCCGGGGAGGAGACCCCTCTAGAAGCTTTCTTT.

The CDR3 DNA reads TGTGCCAGCAGCCCCTTGGCGGGAAGGGGTAATGAGCAGTTCTTC. Its translation is CASSPLAGRGNEQFF. The chain has TRBV27 and TRBJ2-1; possible D gene TRBD2, 6 bases. This CDR3 contains 15 residues. The ends were cut back, 6 bases at V and 7 bases at J, with 19 bases in the middle. Germline CDR1 and CDR2: MNHEY and SMNVEV (reference sequence).

A note on this clone: A junction boundary mismatches the germline segment, possibly from a read error. This chain links TRBV6-6 with TRBJ1-2; D is possibly TRBD1 (6 bases). Germline lookup yields CDR1 MNHNY and CDR2 SVGAGI (reference sequence). The CDR3 length is 11 residues. CDR3 sequence: CASSYDRDTTF. CDR3 nucleotides: TGTGCCAGCAGTTACGACCGGGACACCACATTC.

V and J are TRBV5-4 and TRBJ2-5; no clear D. V gave up 6 bases and J gave up 1 base, with 10 bases separating them. This CDR3 is built from 13 residues. Germline CDR1 and CDR2: SGHNT and YYREEE (reference sequence). The CDR3 loop reads CASTKQPQETQYF. CDR3 in DNA: TGTGCCAGCACCAAACAGCCCCAAGAGACCCAGTACTTC.

The CDR3 bases are TGTGCCAGCTCGGAAGGGACAGCGAGCAATCAGCCCCAGCATTTT. Protein: CASSEGTASNQPQHF. The V and J genes are TRBV18 and TRBJ1-5, with 7 bases identical to TRBD1. Trimming removed 6 bases from V and 1 base from J; junction bases left unmatched: 6. The CDR3 loop spans 15 amino acids. The germline CDR1 and CDR2 sequences are KGHSH and LQKENI.

This sequence joins TRBV27 and TRBJ1-5; D remains unclear. V was clipped by 0 bases and J by 7 bases, with 7 bases between them. CDR3 size: 13 residues. The germline V gene encodes CDR1 MNHEY and CDR2 SMNVEV (reference sequence). The CDR3 DNA reads TGTGCCAGCAGTTTATCTTCCCTCCAGCCCCAGCATTTT. Translated, it gives CASSLSSLQPQHF.

The chain employs TRBV28 and TRBJ2-3, with D possibly TRBD1 on 6 matching bases. CDR1 is MDHEN, CDR2 SYDVKM, per germline. The CDR3 spans 14 residues. The V gene lost 6 bases and the J gene lost 4 bases, with 14 bases spanning the gap. CDR3 DNA: TGTGCCAGCAGCCTAAACAGGGTGGCAGATACGCAGTATTTT. It codes for CASSLNRVADTQYF.

The chain uses TRBV28 and TRBJ1-5; 7 nucleotides line up with TRBD1. Unmatched junction bases numbered 9, after V lost 7 bases and J lost 3 bases. The V gene's germline CDR1 is MDHEN and CDR2 SYDVKM. The CDR3 contains 15 residues. The CDR3 DNA is TGTGCCAGCAAGACCCAGGGGGGTAACAATCAGCCCCAGCATTTT. Translation: CASKTQGGNNQPQHF.

This chain links TRBV19 with TRBJ1-5, with D perhaps TRBD1 (6 bases). The CDR3 runs 13 residues. Between the trimmed V and J ends, which lost 7 bases and 5 bases, there was a span of 12 bases. CDR1 is LNHDA, CDR2 SQIVND, per germline (reference sequence). The CDR3: CASKLDRDQPQHF. Here the CDR3 DNA reads TGTGCCAGTAAACTGGACAGAGATCAGCCCCAGCATTTT.

V usage is TRBV7-9 and J usage is TRBJ1-1; perhaps TRBD1 as D (5 bases). The CDR3 sequence is 13 residues long. V gave up 0 bases and J gave up 7 bases, with 9 bases separating them. Germline-derived CDR1 and CDR2 are SEHNR and FQNEAQ (reference sequence). In DNA, the CDR3 is TGTGCCAGCAGCTTAGCAGACAGAGATGAAGCTTTCTTT. This translates into CASSLADRDEAFF. Supplemented by reference TRBV7-9 and TRBJ1-1, the full variable domain reads DTGVSQNPRHKITKRGQNVTFRCDPISEHNRLYWYRQTLGQGPEFLTYFQNEAQLEKSRLLSDRFSAERPKGSFSTLEIQRTEQGDSAMYLCASSLADRDEAFFGQGTRLTVV.

This rearrangement joins TRBV27 to TRBJ2-5, with no clear D. V shed 2 bases and J shed 5 bases, with 9 bases lying between them. CDR3 length: 13 residues. Germline CDR1 and CDR2: MNHEY and SMNVEV (reference sequence). The CDR3 DNA reads as TGTGCCAGCAGTTTACTGAGGTGGGAGACCCAGTACTTC. It is translated as CASSLLRWETQYF.

The chain couples TRBV6-1 to TRBJ2-7; possibly TRBD2 for D (5 bases). V dropped 2 bases and J dropped 5 bases, with 10 bases sitting between them. Germline V gene sequence: CDR1 MNHNS, CDR2 SASEGT. The CDR3 is 13 residues long. CDR3 DNA: TGTGCCAGCAGTGAATCCGGGGTAAACGAGCAGTACTTC. It codes for CASSESGVNEQYF.

The chain recombines TRBV6-6 with TRBJ2-5; D is unclear. V shed 6 bases and J shed 5 bases, with 4 bases lying between them. This CDR3 contains 10 residues. CDR1 and CDR2 (germline): MNHNY, SVGAGI (reference sequence). CDR3 residues: CASRSETQYF. The CDR3 nucleotides are TGTGCCAGCAGGTCGGAGACCCAGTACTTC.

CDR3 sequence reads: CSVTGRSSYEQYF. In nucleotides, the CDR3 is TGCAGCGTTACTGGGCGCAGCTCCTACGAGCAGTACTTC. The chain recombines TRBV29-1 with TRBJ2-7; no firm D call. The CDR3 is 13 amino acids. Trimming cost V 5 bases and J 0 bases, with 11 bases left between them. Looked up from germline, CDR1 is SQVTM and CDR2 is ANQGSEA.

The chain joins TRBV19 to TRBJ1-2, with 7 nucleotides matching TRBD1. The germline V gene has CDR1 LNHDA and CDR2 SQIVND (reference sequence). V lost 7 bases and J lost 2; bases outside the gene matches: 7. The CDR3 totals 14 residues. The CDR3 DNA reads as TGTGCCAGTATTAGGCGGGACAGCAACTATGGCTACACCTTC. This translates into CASIRRDSNYGYTF.

The chain is built from TRBV6-6 and TRBJ2-2; possible D gene TRBD1, 6 bases. The CDR3 consists of 15 residues. Per germline, CDR1 MNHNY and CDR2 SVGAGI (reference sequence). Trimming left V 6 bases short and J 4 bases short, with 15 bases between. Here the CDR3 reads CASSEGDPGTGELFF. The CDR3 DNA follows: TGTGCCAGCAGCGAGGGGGACCCGGGCACCGGGGAGCTGTTTTTT.

The chain joins TRBV6-1 to TRBJ2-1; 10 bases agree with TRBD2. V was clipped by 8 bases and J by 5 bases; unmatched bases: 6. The germline V gene has CDR1 MNHNS and CDR2 SASEGT. This CDR3 has 14 amino acids. The CDR3 region has the DNA TGTGCCAGCCACGAGGGACTAGCGAACAATGAGCAGTTCTTC. Translation: CASHEGLANNEQFF.